This T cell receptor (beta chain) was found in a study of beta chain features in type 1 diabetes. Central memory, naive, regulatory and stem cell-like memory CD4+ cells were sorted by CD45RO/CCR7/CD25/CD127/CD95/CD27. J lost 4 bases, V lost 3 bases, and 13 bases had no gene match. CDR1 is SGDLS and CDR2 is YYNGEE in the germline V gene. The CDR3 is made up of 19 amino acids. Study-wide results and caveats: Small HLA sub-analyses could not settle whether HLA shapes TCRB rearrangement.

The sequenced template was cDNA made from the entire isolated RNA. Profiled with immunoSEQ multiplex PCR; TCRdb holds only in-frame clones, not every one. The table includes fewer than 250,000 clones, approximately 70% detected once. A remark on this clone: The antigen is not known.

The clonotype originates from a young man in good health. V is TRBV9 and J is TRBJ2-5, with 15 nucleotides matching TRBD2. Sequenced input: naive CD4+ T cells from blood. Here the CDR3 reads CASSAGAGLAGGGGETQYF. In DNA form, the CDR3 reads TGTGCCAGCAGCGCCGGAGCGGGACTAGCGGGAGGAGGCGGAGAGACCCAGTACTTC.